The TCR beta chain described here comes from a study of shared clonotypes between healthy human individuals. Here immunoSEQ multiplex PCR was the method, and the copy in TCRdb shows in-frame clones only, minus some. Of 2 million to 2.5 million clones detected, around 90% appear once; the ten largest clones hold roughly 0.34%. With 4 bases removed from V and 5 bases from J, the gap between germline ends came to 11 bases. This CDR3 comprises 13 residues. Germline V gene data show CDR1 as SGHAT and CDR2 as FQDESV (reference sequence). Sequenced input: naive CD4+ T cells from PBMCs. As to subset: CD45RA+ positively selected. The chain carries TRBV11-1 and TRBJ2-5; tentatively, D is TRBD2 (5 bases). The clonotype comes from a man aged 18-30 years in good health. Some clones in this sample may be carry-over from other donors' samples. The CDR3 sequence: CASSWSGRETQYF. Written as DNA, the CDR3 is TGTGCCAGCAGCTGGTCGGGAAGGGAGACCCAGTACTTC. Together with reference TRBV11-1 and TRBJ2-5, the CDR3 gives the full variable domain: EAEVAQSPRYKITEKSQAVAFWCDPISGHATLYWYRQILGQGPELLVQFQDESVVDDSQLPKDRFSAERLKGVDSTLKIQPAELGDSAMYLCASSWSGRETQYFGPGTRLLVL.